The rows below give T cell receptor beta chains drawn from one sample of a study of technical replicates of blood from a few donors. This table comes from immunoSEQ multiplex PCR, and its TCRdb copy is limited to in-frame clones, with some not included. The sample has some 80,000 clones; approximately 94% are singletons. The sample taken for sequencing was T cells isolated from PBMCs. The receptors derive from a human donor in good health. The conserved cysteine and the conserved F or W are not part of the CDR3 here. Not all rows give a size; the values are once, few, many and, for expanded clones, a class.

abundance	v_gene	j_gene	CDR3aa
NA	TRBV7-8	TRBJ2-2	ASSLYSLSGSTGELF
NA	TRBV2	TRBJ1-5	ASSERGGQPQH
NA	TRBV6-5	TRBJ2-1	ASSYTLAGANNEQF
NA	TRBV10-3	TRBJ1-5	AIRQDNQPQH
NA	TRBV29-1	TRBJ2-5	SVVWTGQETQY
NA	TRBV19	TRBJ2-7	ASSTGPGIYEQY
NA	TRBV4-3	TRBJ1-4	ASSSTEYEKLF
NA	TRBV18	TRBJ2-7	ASSPPTGANEQY
NA	TRBV2	TRBJ2-7	ASSEFRWGTSSYEQY
NA	TRBV4-2	TRBJ2-7	ASSQDPGREQY
NA	TRBV6-5	TRBJ2-5	ATFQETQY
once	TRBV30	TRBJ1-3	AWSGGQFFRFSGNTIY
NA	TRBV7-4	TRBJ1-5	ASSLDFPVTVQRPQH
NA	TRBV28	TRBJ1-2	ASSFSTNYGYT
NA	TRBV7-2	TRBJ2-1	ASSLWGEQF
NA	TRBV6-5	TRBJ1-2	ASSYSSPRDGGYT
NA	TRBV7-6	TRBJ2-1	ASSLNRGLSYNEQF
NA	TRBV6-6	TRBJ2-3	ASSFGGRFTDTQY
NA	TRBV5-1	TRBJ2-7	ASSPMGLAYEQY
NA	TRBV7-8	TRBJ1-2	ASSFSGIDYGYT
NA	TRBV20-1	TRBJ2-7	SALLYEQY